The sequence of this T cell receptor beta chain was determined in a study of Ad26.COV2.S vaccination and SARS-CoV-2 variants (dated by TCRdb to about 2021). Describing the broader study: Donors in the vaccine arm were drawn from COV1001, a phase I-IIa trial of Ad26.COV2.S in healthy adults that was multicentre, randomized, double-blind and placebo-controlled. Ad26.COV2.S was given intramuscularly at 5x10^10 or 1x10^11 viral particles, as a single shot or as two shots 56 days apart. Sequencing of the TCRbeta repertoire served to evaluate the specificity and breadth of SARS-CoV-2-reactive T cell receptors following Ad26.COV2.S vaccination. A total of some 30 samples were included in the TCR-sequenced set, comprising roughly 19 Ad26.COV2.S vaccine recipients, 5 placebo recipients and 8 SARS-CoV-2 convalescent individuals. Participants in the trial were split at random into five groups of five each, receiving low-dose or high-dose Ad26.COV2.S once or twice, or else placebo on both occasions. Blinding of investigators to trial group allocation was maintained during experiments and outcome assessment. General findings and caveats noted by the study authors: After vaccination, substantial breadth of spike-specific CD8+ and CD4+ T cell responses was reported. The study was not powered for comparison of responses between vaccine doses or regimens. Higher spike-specific TCR breadth was observed in Ad26.COV2.S recipients than in placebo recipients (P = 0.0014). The authors noted that total T cell responses may have been underestimated by the TCR breadth and depth analyses. Vaccine and placebo recipients had comparable non-spike TCR breadth, which fits with the vaccine containing only spike.

V was cut back by 3 bases and J by 2 bases, leaving a gap of 7 bases between them. From the cysteine through the phenylalanine, the CDR3 covers 14 amino acids. Left in the record is the CDR3 DNA by itself, 42 bases read in frame from the first base. According to the germline V gene, CDR1 reads KGHDR and CDR2 reads SFDVKD. Explained via the paper, the treatment or condition label denotes: roughly 18 received Ad26.COV2.S at low or high dose, single or two shots; several received placebo; per-sample allocation not given. For vaccine and placebo recipients, the sequenced repertoires came from samples collected on day 63 after the first injection. Between 29 July and 7 August 2020, Cohort 1b enrolled about two dozen adults aged 18-55 years at one site in Boston, USA. Ad26.COV2.S consisted of a replication-incompetent adenovirus type 26 vector by which a prefusion-stabilized SARS-CoV-2 spike protein from the original Wuhan strain was expressed.

The immunoSEQ Assay was used to sequence TCRbeta CDR3 regions. After extraction, genomic DNA underwent amplification by bias-controlled multiplex PCR, followed by high-throughput sequencing. The study's processing was this. To quantify the absolute abundance of every unique TCRbeta CDR3 region, sequences were collapsed and filtered. T cell fraction was estimated by normalization of TCRbeta template counts to usable DNA, with usable DNA being measured through amplification of reference genes present in all nucleated cells. Repertoire TCRs were annotated as SARS-CoV-2-specific by exact matching of V gene, CDR3 amino acid sequence and J gene to a known reactive TCR set. The reference SARS-CoV-2 TCR set was obtained from MIRA and was filtered for enrichment in COVID-19-positive ImmuneCODE repertoires, whereby public or cross-reactive TCRs were removed. Drawing on the MIRA antigens, annotated TCRs were analysed further at the level of specific ORF or position within ORF. Breadth was defined as the number of annotated unique rearrangements divided by the total number of unique productive rearrangements, and depth was defined as the summed frequency of the annotated unique rearrangements. Group comparisons of TCR breadth used two-sided Wilcoxon rank-sum tests. The immuneACCESS repertoire file appears here via TCRdb, limited to in-frame rearrangements. These files lack a portion of the clones; in checked studies, under half of the deficit traces to unresolved V genes, and the cause of the others is not known. The V and J calls and clone size were taken over from that table, and D and trimming were inferred from the DNA. Recorded for this sample are more than 300,000 clones; around 81% of them occurred a single time. Approximately 2% of the sample rests with the top ten.

To note about this clone: Its antigen remains undetermined. Base-call qualities are not available, and no considerably larger clone is one nucleotide away.

The sequences come from peripheral blood, collected in a trial of Ad26.COV2.S vaccine versus placebo. The rearrangement joined TRBV24-1 to TRBJ1-3, with the D segment identity uncertain. This sequence originates from a person aged 18-65 years who received the Ad26.COV2.S COVID-19 vaccine or a placebo. The DNA reads as follows: TGTGCCACCAGTGATGGACGGCCTGGAAACACCATATATTTT. This codes for CATSDGRPGNTIYF.